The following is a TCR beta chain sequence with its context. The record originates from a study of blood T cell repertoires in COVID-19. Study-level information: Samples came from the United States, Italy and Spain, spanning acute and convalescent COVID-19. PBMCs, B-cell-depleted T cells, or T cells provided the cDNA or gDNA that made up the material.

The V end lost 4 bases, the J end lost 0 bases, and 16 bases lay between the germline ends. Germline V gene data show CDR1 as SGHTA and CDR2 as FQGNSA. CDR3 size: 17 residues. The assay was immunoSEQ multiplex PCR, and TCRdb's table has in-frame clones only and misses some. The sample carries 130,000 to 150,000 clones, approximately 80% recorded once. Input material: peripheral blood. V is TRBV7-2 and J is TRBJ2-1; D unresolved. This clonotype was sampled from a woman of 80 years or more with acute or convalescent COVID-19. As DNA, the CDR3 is TGTGCCAGCAGCTCTTTACCCCTATGGAGCTCCTACAATGAGCAGTTCTTC. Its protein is CASSSLPLWSSYNEQFF.